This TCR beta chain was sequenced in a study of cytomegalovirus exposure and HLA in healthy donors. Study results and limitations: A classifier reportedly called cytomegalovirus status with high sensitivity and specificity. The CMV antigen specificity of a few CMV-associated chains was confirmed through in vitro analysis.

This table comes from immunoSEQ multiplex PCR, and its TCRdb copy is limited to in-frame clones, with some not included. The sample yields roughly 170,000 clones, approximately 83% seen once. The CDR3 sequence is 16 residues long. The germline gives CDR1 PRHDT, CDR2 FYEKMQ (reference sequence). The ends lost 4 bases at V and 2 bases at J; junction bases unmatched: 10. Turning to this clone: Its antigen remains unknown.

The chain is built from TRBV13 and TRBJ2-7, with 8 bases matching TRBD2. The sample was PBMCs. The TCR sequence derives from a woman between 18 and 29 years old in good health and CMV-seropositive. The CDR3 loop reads CASSSRGGATTYEQYF. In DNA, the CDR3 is TGTGCCAGCAGCTCCCGGGGGGGGGCTACAACCTACGAGCAGTACTTC.